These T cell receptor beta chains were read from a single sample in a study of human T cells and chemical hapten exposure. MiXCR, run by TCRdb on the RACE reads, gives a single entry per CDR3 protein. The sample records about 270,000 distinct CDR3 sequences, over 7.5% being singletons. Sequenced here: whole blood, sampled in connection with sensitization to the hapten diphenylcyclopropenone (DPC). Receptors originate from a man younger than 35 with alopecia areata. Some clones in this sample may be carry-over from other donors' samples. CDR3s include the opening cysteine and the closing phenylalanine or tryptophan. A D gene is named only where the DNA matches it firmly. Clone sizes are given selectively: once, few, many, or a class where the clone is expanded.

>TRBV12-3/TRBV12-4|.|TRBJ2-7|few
CASSFQERPYEQYF
TGTGCCAGCAGTTTTCAGGAAAGACCCTACGAGCAGTACTTC
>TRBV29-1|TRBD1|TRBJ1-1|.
CSVLRQGSEAFF
TGCAGCGTTTTGCGACAGGGTTCTGAAGCTTTCTTT
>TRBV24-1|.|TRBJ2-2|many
CATLPFTGRASNTGELFF
TGTGCCACCCTACCATTTACAGGGCGAGCGTCGAACACCGGGGAGCTGTTTTTT
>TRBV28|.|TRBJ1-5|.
CASSPTLVKSNQPQHF
TGTGCCAGCAGTCCGACATTAGTTAAGAGCAATCAGCCCCAGCATTTT
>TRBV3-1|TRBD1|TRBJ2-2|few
CASSPTGGIAGELFF
TGTGCCAGCAGCCCGACAGGGGGCATCGCCGGGGAGCTGTTTTTT
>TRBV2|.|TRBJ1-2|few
CASSSGINGYTF
TGTGCCAGCAGTTCAGGGATTAACGGCTACACCTTC
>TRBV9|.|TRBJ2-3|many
CASSVAGAVHTQYF
TGTGCCAGCAGCGTTGCCGGGGCGGTGCATACGCAGTATTTT
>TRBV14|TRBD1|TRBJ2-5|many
CASSLRPGTGVLETQYF
TGTGCCAGCAGCCTCCGTCCCGGGACAGGGGTCCTGGAGACCCAGTACTTC
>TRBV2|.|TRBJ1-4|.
CASSESRGGEKLFF
TGTGCCAGCAGTGAAAGCAGGGGAGGTGAAAAACTGTTTTTT
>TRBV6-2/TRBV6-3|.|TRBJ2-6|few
CASGAGQGLTGANVLTF
TGTGCCAGCGGAGCCGGACAGGGACTAACTGGGGCCAACGTCCTGACTTTC
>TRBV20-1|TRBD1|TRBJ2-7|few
CSARGRDRPNPHYEQYF
TGCAGTGCTAGAGGCCGGGACAGGCCCAATCCCCACTACGAGCAGTACTTC
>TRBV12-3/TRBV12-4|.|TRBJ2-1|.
CASSSVTTYNEQFF
TGTGCCAGCAGTTCCGTGACTACCTACAATGAGCAGTTCTTC
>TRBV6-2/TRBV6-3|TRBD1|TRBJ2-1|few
CASSDRAPSSYNEQFF
TGTGCCAGCTCGGACAGGGCCCCGAGCTCCTACAATGAGCAGTTCTTC
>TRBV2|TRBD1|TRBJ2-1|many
CASRPRQGGAYNEQFF
TGTGCCAGCAGACCTAGACAGGGGGGAGCCTACAATGAGCAGTTCTTC
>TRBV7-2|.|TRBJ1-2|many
CASSLATGYGYTF
TGTGCCAGCAGCTTAGCCACAGGCTATGGCTACACCTTC
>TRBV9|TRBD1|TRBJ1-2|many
CASTPEQGPTYGYTF
TGTGCCAGCACGCCTGAACAGGGGCCGACCTATGGCTACACCTTC
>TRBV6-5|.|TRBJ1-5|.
CASSYDGSSNQPQHF
TGTGCCAGCAGTTACGACGGGTCTTCGAATCAGCCCCAGCATTTT
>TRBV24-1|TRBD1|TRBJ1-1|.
CATSIQGLKVEAFF
TGTGCCACCAGCATACAGGGGTTGAAGGTTGAAGCTTTCTTT
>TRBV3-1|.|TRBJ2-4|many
CASSRDGENIQYF
TGTGCCAGCAGCCGGGACGGAGAAAACATTCAGTACTTC
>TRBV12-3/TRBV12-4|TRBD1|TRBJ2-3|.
CASRTGGSTDTQYF
TGTGCCAGCAGGACAGGGGGAAGTACAGATACGCAGTATTTT
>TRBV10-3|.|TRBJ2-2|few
CAISGQNTGELFF
TGTGCCATCAGTGGTCAGAACACCGGGGAGCTGTTTTTT
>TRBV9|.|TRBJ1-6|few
CASSEGMESPLHF
TGTGCCAGCAGCGAGGGGATGGAATCACCCCTCCACTTT
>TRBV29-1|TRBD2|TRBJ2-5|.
CSVLLAGVQETQYF
TGCAGCGTTTTACTAGCGGGGGTCCAAGAGACCCAGTACTTC
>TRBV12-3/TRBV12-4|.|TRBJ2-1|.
CASSFRAGPYNEQFF
TGTGCCAGCAGTTTTAGGGCAGGGCCCTACAATGAGCAGTTCTTC
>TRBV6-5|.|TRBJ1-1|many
CASSYSDSSGLGTEAFF
TGTGCCAGCAGTTACTCAGACTCCTCGGGGCTGGGCACTGAAGCTTTCTTT
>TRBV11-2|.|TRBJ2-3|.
CASSFPGIDTQYF
TGTGCCAGCAGCTTCCCGGGCATAGATACGCAGTATTTT
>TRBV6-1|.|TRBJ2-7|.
CASSEGTGQIYEQYF
TGTGCCAGCAGTGAGGGGACGGGACAAATCTACGAGCAGTACTTC
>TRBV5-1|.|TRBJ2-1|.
CASSDSLHEQFF
TGCGCCAGCAGCGATAGTCTCCATGAGCAGTTCTTC
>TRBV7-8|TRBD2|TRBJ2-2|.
CASSYYSGATGELFF
TGTGCCAGCAGCTACTACAGCGGGGCTACCGGGGAGCTGTTTTTT
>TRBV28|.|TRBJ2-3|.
CASSFMGGATDTQYF
TGTGCCAGCAGTTTTATGGGGGGGGCCACAGATACGCAGTATTTT
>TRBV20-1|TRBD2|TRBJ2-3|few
CSARDQRLAGATDTQYF
TGCAGTGCTAGAGACCAAAGACTAGCGGGGGCCACAGATACGCAGTATTTT
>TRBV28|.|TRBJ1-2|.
CAAGTGEDGYTF
TGTGCGGCGGGTACAGGCGAGGATGGCTACACCTTC
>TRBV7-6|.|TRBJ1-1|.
CASSLARELNTEAFF
TGTGCCAGCAGCTTAGCGCGGGAGTTGAACACTGAAGCTTTCTTT
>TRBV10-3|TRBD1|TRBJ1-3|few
CAISTGTDRPSSGNTIYF
TGTGCCATCAGCACCGGGACAGACAGACCGAGCTCTGGAAACACCATATATTTT
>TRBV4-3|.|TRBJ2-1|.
CASSQVGVSSGYNEQFF
TGCGCCAGCAGCCAAGTCGGTGTCTCGTCAGGTTACAATGAGCAGTTCTTC
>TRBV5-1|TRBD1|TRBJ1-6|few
CASSLNRQGSSPLHF
TGCGCCAGCAGCTTGAACAGACAGGGTTCTTCACCCCTCCACTTT
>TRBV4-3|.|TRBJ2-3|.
CASSQRAGPDTQYF
TGCGCCAGCAGCCAACGCGCAGGGCCAGATACGCAGTATTTT
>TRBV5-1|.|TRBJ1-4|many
CASSLWSGTNEKLFF
TGCGCCAGCAGCTTGTGGTCGGGAACTAATGAAAAACTGTTTTTT
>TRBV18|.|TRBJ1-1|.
CASSLPAENTEAFF
TGTGCCAGCTCACTGCCGGCGGAAAACACTGAAGCTTTCTTT
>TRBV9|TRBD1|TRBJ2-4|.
CASSDGQGIAKNIQYF
TGTGCCAGCAGCGACGGACAGGGGATAGCCAAAAACATTCAGTACTTC
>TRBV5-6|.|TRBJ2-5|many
CASSYSGEETQYF
TGTGCCAGCAGCTATAGCGGAGAAGAGACCCAGTACTTC
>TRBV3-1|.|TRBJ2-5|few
CASSRKTYQETQYF
TGTGCCAGCAGCCGCAAGACGTACCAAGAGACCCAGTACTTC
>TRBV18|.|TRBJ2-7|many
CAGSTSSSYEQYF
TGTGCCGGTTCGACATCGAGCTCCTACGAGCAGTACTTC
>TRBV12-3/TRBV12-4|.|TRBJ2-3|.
CASSPRGPSSTDTQYF
TGTGCCAGCAGTCCCCGGGGGCCTTCGAGCACAGATACGCAGTATTTT
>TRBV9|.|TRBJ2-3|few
CASSKRPEGVQYF
TGTGCCAGCAGTAAGAGACCCGAAGGAGTGCAGTATTTT
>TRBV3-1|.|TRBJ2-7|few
CASSQDWDLYEQYF
TGTGCCAGCAGCCAAGATTGGGACCTCTACGAGCAGTACTTC
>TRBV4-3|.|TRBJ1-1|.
CASSQDVQILNTEAFF
TGCGCCAGCAGCCAAGACGTACAGATCTTGAACACTGAAGCTTTCTTT
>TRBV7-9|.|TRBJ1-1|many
CASSNPGHQNTEAFF
TGTGCCAGCAGCAACCCGGGACACCAGAACACTGAAGCTTTCTTT
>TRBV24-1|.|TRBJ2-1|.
CATSDPGTVNEQFF
TGTGCCACCAGTGACCCAGGGACGGTCAATGAGCAGTTCTTC
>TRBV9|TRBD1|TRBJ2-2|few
CASSVDIGGVKNTGELFF
TGTGCCAGCAGCGTAGATATAGGGGGCGTTAAGAACACCGGGGAGCTGTTTTTT
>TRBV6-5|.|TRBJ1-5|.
CASSFRRRTDDNQPQHF
TGTGCCAGCAGTTTCCGCCGGAGGACAGACGATAATCAGCCCCAGCATTTT
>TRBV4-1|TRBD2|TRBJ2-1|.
CASSQDRVAGAYNEQFF
TGCGCCAGCAGCCAAGATCGCGTAGCGGGTGCATACAATGAGCAGTTCTTC
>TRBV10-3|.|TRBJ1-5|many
CAISGQGQGGEPQHF
TGTGCCATCAGTGGACAAGGACAAGGAGGAGAGCCCCAGCATTTT